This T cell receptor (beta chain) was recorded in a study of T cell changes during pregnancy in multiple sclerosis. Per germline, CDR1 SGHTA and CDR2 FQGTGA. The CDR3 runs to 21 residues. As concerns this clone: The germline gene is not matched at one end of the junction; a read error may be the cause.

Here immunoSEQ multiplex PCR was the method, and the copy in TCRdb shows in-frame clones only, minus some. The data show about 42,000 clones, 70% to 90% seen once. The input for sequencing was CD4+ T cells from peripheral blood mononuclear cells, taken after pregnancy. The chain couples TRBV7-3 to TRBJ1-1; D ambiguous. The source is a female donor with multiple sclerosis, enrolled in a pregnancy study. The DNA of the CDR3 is TGTGCCAGCAGATTAAAAGTGGTGCCACTGGATCCCTTGAGCGGGGACACTGAAGCTTTCTTT. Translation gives CASRLKVVPLDPLSGDTEAFF. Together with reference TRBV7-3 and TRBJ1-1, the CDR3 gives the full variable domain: GAGVSQTPSNKVTEKGKYVELRCDPISGHTALYWYRQSLGQGPEFLIYFQGTGAADDSGLPNDRFFAVRPEGSVSTLKIQRTERGDSAVYLCASRLKVVPLDPLSGDTEAFFGQGTRLTVV.